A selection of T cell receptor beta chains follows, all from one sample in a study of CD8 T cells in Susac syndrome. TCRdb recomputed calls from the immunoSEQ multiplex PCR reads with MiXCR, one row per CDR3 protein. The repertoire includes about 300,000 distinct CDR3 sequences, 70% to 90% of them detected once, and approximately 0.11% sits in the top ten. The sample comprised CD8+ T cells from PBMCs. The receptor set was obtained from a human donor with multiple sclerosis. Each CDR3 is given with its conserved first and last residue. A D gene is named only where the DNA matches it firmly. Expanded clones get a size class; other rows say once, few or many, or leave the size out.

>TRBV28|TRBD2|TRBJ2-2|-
CASSLRLAGGPGRVGELFF
TGTGCCAGCAGTCTCCGACTAGCGGGAGGGCCCGGTCGGGTCGGGGAGCTGTTTTTT
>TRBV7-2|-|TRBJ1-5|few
CASSLGQDWPQHF
TGTGCCAGCAGCTTAGGCCAGGATTGGCCCCAGCATTTT
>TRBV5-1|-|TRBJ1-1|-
CASSFFQNTEAFF
TGCGCCAGCAGCTTCTTTCAGAACACTGAAGCTTTCTTT
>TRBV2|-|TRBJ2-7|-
CASSETYEQYF
TGTGCCAGCAGTGAAACCTACGAGCAGTACTTC
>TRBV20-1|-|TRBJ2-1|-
CSARDAVSYNEQFF
TGCAGTGCTCGGGACGCCGTCTCCTACAATGAGCAGTTCTTC
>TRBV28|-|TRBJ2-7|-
CASSLLPRRPSNEQYF
TGTGCCAGCAGTTTATTGCCTCGGAGACCATCAAACGAGCAGTACTTC
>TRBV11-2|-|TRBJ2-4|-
CASSLSQGLRNIQYF
TGTGCCAGCAGCTTGTCGCAGGGGCTTAGAAACATTCAGTACTTC
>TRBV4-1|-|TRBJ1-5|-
CASSQAIGHQPQHF
TGCGCCAGCAGCCAGGCCATAGGGCATCAGCCCCAGCATTTT
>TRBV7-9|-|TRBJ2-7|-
CASSLAKGYPGYEQYF
TGTGCCAGCAGCTTAGCGAAAGGATACCCGGGATACGAGCAGTACTTC
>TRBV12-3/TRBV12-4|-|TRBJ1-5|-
CASSFFGVGGLNQPQHF
TGTGCCAGCAGTTTTTTCGGAGTCGGGGGCCTAAATCAGCCCCAGCATTTT
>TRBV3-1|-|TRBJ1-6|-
CASSQVFLRGSPLHF
TGTGCCAGCAGCCAAGTTTTTCTTAGGGGTTCACCCCTCCACTTT
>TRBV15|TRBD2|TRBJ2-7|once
CATSRVREGHEQYF
TGTGCCACCAGCAGAGTGCGGGAGGGCCACGAGCAGTACTTC
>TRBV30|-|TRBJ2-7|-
CAWSVIPDEQYF
TGTGCCTGGAGTGTAATTCCCGACGAGCAGTACTTC
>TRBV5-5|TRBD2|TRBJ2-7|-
CASSIPGLAYEQYF
TGTGCCAGCAGCATTCCGGGACTAGCGTACGAGCAGTACTTC
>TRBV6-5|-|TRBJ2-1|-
CASSYRSGAIRGDEQFF
TGTGCCAGCAGTTACCGATCGGGGGCGATCCGGGGGGATGAGCAGTTCTTC
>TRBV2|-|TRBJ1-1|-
CASSDPAVEAFF
TGTGCCAGCAGTGATCCGGCGGTTGAAGCTTTCTTT
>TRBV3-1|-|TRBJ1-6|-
CASSQDRGAGSPLHF
TGTGCCAGCAGCCAAGATCGGGGGGCGGGTTCACCCCTCCACTTT
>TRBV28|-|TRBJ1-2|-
CASTSVGGYTF
TGTGCCAGCACATCTGTTGGTGGCTACACCTTC
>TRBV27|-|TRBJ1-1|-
CASSLSLYTEAFF
TGTGCCAGCAGTTTGTCTTTATACACTGAAGCTTTCTTT
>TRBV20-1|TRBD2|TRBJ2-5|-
CSARGEGWLASHF
TGCAGTGCTAGAGGGGAGGGGTGGCTAGCGTCCCACTTC
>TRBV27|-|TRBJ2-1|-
CASSLSKANEQFF
TGTGCCAGCAGTTTATCGAAAGCGAATGAGCAGTTCTTC
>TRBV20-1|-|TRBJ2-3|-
CSARDRAAPILPDTDTQYF
TGCAGTGCTAGAGATCGGGCCGCACCTATACTTCCCGACACAGATACGCAGTATTTT
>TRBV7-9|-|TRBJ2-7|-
CASSHPSLGGHEQYF
TGTGCCAGCAGCCATCCGTCTCTAGGGGGTCACGAGCAGTACTTC
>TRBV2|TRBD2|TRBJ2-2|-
CASSELLAGDGELFF
TGTGCCAGCAGTGAATTACTAGCGGGTGACGGGGAGCTGTTTTTT
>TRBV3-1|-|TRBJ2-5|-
CASSQAILQGFLVETQYF
TGTGCCAGCAGCCAAGCGATATTACAGGGTTTTTTGGTGGAGACCCAGTACTTC
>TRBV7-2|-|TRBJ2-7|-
CASSGNGYEQYF
TGTGCCAGCAGCGGAAACGGATACGAGCAGTACTTC
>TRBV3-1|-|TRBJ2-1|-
CASSQVSGPYNEQFF
TGTGCCAGCAGCCAAGTGAGTGGGCCCTACAATGAGCAGTTCTTC
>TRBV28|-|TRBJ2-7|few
CASSYGGGQHYEQYF
TGTGCCAGCAGTTATGGAGGGGGACAGCACTACGAGCAGTACTTC
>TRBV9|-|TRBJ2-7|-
CASSVAAWSSYEQYF
TGTGCCAGCAGCGTAGCGGCCTGGAGCTCCTACGAGCAGTACTTC
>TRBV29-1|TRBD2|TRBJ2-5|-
CSVTRLVTSEETQYF
TGCAGCGTTACTCGTCTAGTGACTAGCGAGGAGACCCAGTACTTC
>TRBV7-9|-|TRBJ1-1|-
CASSNRAENTEAFF
TGTGCCAGCAGCAACCGGGCGGAGAACACTGAAGCTTTCTTT
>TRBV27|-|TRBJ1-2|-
CASSLSRLEGYTF
TGTGCCAGCAGTTTATCGAGGTTGGAGGGCTACACCTTC
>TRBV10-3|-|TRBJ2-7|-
CAISGGQNEQYF
TGTGCCATCAGTGGAGGCCAAAACGAGCAGTACTTC
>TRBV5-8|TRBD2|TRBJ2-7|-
CASSQSSGIYEQYF
TGTGCCAGCAGCCAGTCTAGCGGGATATACGAGCAGTACTTC
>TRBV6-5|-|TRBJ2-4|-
CASSYGNIQYF
TGTGCCAGCAGTTACGGGAACATTCAGTACTTC
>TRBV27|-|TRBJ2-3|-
CASSSIRTGSTTDTQYF
TGTGCCAGCAGTTCCATCCGGACTGGGAGTACAACAGATACGCAGTATTTT
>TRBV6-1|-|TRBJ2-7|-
CASSERRYEQYF
TGTGCCAGCAGTGAAAGGAGGTACGAGCAGTACTTC
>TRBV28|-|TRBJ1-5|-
CASSFQGAGNQPQHF
TGTGCCAGCAGTTTCCAAGGCGCGGGAAATCAGCCCCAGCATTTT
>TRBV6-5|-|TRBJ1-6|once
CASSYTHLRGLSSYNSPLHF
TGTGCCAGCAGTTATACCCACTTAAGGGGTTTAAGCTCCTATAATTCACCCCTCCACTTT
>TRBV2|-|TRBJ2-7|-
CASRPSGLYEQYF
TGTGCCAGCAGGCCGAGCGGATTATACGAGCAGTACTTC
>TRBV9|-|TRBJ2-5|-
CASSLGHLQETQYF
TGTGCCAGCAGCCTGGGACACCTCCAAGAGACCCAGTACTTC
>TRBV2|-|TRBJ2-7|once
CATLLTSTYEQYF
TGTGCCACTTTGCTTACATCGACCTACGAGCAGTACTTC
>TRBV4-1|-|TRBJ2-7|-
CASSQATTASYEQYF
TGCGCCAGCAGCCAAGCCACGACGGCATCCTACGAGCAGTACTTC
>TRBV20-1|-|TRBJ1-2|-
CSAPQQSFYGYTF
TGCAGTGCTCCTCAACAGTCTTTCTATGGCTACACCTTC
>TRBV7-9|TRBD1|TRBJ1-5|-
CASSLGGDRSRQPQHF
TGTGCCAGCAGCTTAGGTGGGGACAGGTCTCGCCAGCCCCAGCATTTT
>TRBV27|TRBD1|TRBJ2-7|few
CASSVGLQGPYEQYF
TGTGCCAGCAGTGTGGGCCTACAGGGGCCCTACGAGCAGTACTTC
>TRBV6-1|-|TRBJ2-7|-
CASSEAPSPANYEQYF
TGTGCCAGCAGTGAAGCGCCCAGTCCCGCGAACTACGAGCAGTACTTC
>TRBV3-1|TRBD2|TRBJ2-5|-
CASSQGGTREETQYF
TGTGCCAGCAGCCAAGGCGGGACTAGGGAAGAGACCCAGTACTTC
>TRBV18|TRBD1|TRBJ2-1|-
CASSPDRLNNEQFF
TGTGCCAGCTCACCGGACAGGTTAAACAATGAGCAGTTCTTC
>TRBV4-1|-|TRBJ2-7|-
CASSQGKTGSYHRSYEQYF
TGCGCCAGCAGCCAAGGGAAGACCGGGAGCTACCATCGCTCCTACGAGCAGTACTTC
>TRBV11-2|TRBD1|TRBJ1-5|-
CASSPTGAGDQPQHF
TGTGCCAGCAGCCCGACAGGGGCGGGGGACCAGCCCCAGCATTTT
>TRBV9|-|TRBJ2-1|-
CASSATARAPASNNEQFF
TGTGCCAGCAGCGCCACGGCCCGAGCTCCAGCCAGTAACAATGAGCAGTTCTTC
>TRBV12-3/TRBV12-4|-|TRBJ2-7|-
CASSLASPYRESGSYEQYF
TGTGCCAGCAGTTTAGCCTCACCCTACAGGGAGTCAGGGTCCTACGAGCAGTACTTC
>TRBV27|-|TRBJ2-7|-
CASKRVRAPLTYEQYF
TGTGCCAGCAAGAGGGTTCGGGCGCCCTTAACCTACGAGCAGTACTTC
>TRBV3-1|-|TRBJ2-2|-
CASSQLDRVVRLNTGELFF
TGTGCCAGCAGCCAATTGGACCGAGTCGTCAGGCTGAACACCGGGGAGCTGTTTTTT